The rows below give T cell receptor beta chains drawn from one sample of a study of blood T cell repertoires in COVID-19. The method was immunoSEQ multiplex PCR; TCRdb's version includes in-frame clones alone and lacks a portion of them. Here the sample spans about 300,000 clones, approximately 82% being singletons. Sample: peripheral blood. These receptor sequences come from a woman in her forties or fifties with acute or convalescent COVID-19. Each CDR3 is given with its conserved first and last residue. D genes are given only for firm matches. Size is stated for part of the rows, as once, few or many counts, or as a class when the clone is expanded.

abundance: -; j_gene: TRBJ1-5; v_gene: TRBV3-1/TRBV3-2; d_gene: -; CDR3nt: TGTGCCAGCAGCCAAGCTTCGGGAAGCAATCAGCCCCAGCATTTT; CDR3aa: CASSQASGSNQPQHF
abundance: -; j_gene: TRBJ1-1; v_gene: TRBV7-8; d_gene: -; CDR3nt: TGTGCCAGCAGCTTACCGGCTCAATTGAGGACTGAAGCTTTCTTT; CDR3aa: CASSLPAQLRTEAFF
abundance: few; j_gene: TRBJ1-6; v_gene: TRBV4-3; d_gene: -; CDR3nt: TGCGCCAGCAGCCAAGATCGGTATTCACCCCTCCACTTT; CDR3aa: CASSQDRYSPLHF
abundance: -; j_gene: TRBJ2-1; v_gene: TRBV7-2; d_gene: TRBD2; CDR3nt: TGTGCCAGCAGCTCCGCCGGGACTAGCGGATATGAGCAGTTCTTC; CDR3aa: CASSSAGTSGYEQFF
abundance: -; j_gene: TRBJ2-2; v_gene: TRBV5-4; d_gene: -; CDR3nt: TGTGCCAGCAGCCAGGGAGGGACATCCTTCACCGGGGAGCTGTTTTTT; CDR3aa: CASSQGGTSFTGELFF
abundance: -; j_gene: TRBJ1-1; v_gene: TRBV27; d_gene: TRBD1; CDR3nt: TGTGCCAGCAGTTTACAGGGGGCCACTGAAGCTTTCTTT; CDR3aa: CASSLQGATEAFF
abundance: once; j_gene: TRBJ1-2; v_gene: TRBV7-9; d_gene: TRBD1; CDR3nt: TGTGCCAGCAGCAGCCGGGACAGGGGATATGGCTACACCTTC; CDR3aa: CASSSRDRGYGYTF
abundance: -; j_gene: TRBJ2-1; v_gene: TRBV3-1/TRBV3-2; d_gene: TRBD2; CDR3nt: TGTGCCAGCAGCCTAGGAAGACTAGCGGGGATCAATGAGCAGTTCTTC; CDR3aa: CASSLGRLAGINEQFF
abundance: -; j_gene: TRBJ2-3; v_gene: TRBV27; d_gene: TRBD2; CDR3nt: TGTGCCAGCAGTTTATCCTGGACTAGCGGGACACCCACAGATACGCAGTATTTT; CDR3aa: CASSLSWTSGTPTDTQYF
abundance: -; j_gene: TRBJ1-2; v_gene: TRBV11-2; d_gene: -; CDR3nt: TGTGCCAGCAGCTTAGCCGGGACAAGCTATGGCTACACCTTC; CDR3aa: CASSLAGTSYGYTF
abundance: -; j_gene: TRBJ2-1; v_gene: TRBV5-1; d_gene: -; CDR3nt: TGCGCCAGCAACACTGGGGAGGGGGAAGAGCAGTTCTTC; CDR3aa: CASNTGEGEEQFF
abundance: -; j_gene: TRBJ2-1; v_gene: TRBV7-2; d_gene: -; CDR3nt: TGTGCCAGCAGCTCCCTAGCCTCCGGGTACTCCTACAATGAGCAGTTCTTC; CDR3aa: CASSSLASGYSYNEQFF
abundance: -; j_gene: TRBJ2-5; v_gene: TRBV21-1; d_gene: -; CDR3nt: TGTGCCAGCAGCAAAGTAGAGGAGACCCAGTACTTC; CDR3aa: CASSKVEETQYF
abundance: few; j_gene: TRBJ1-1; v_gene: TRBV7-2; d_gene: -; CDR3nt: TGTGCCAGCAGCTTAGAACGCCCTCTATCCACTGAAGCTTTCTTT; CDR3aa: CASSLERPLSTEAFF
abundance: -; j_gene: TRBJ1-2; v_gene: TRBV27; d_gene: -; CDR3nt: TGTGCCAGCAGTATGTACGGGGGGAGGGGAGGCTACACCTTC; CDR3aa: CASSMYGGRGGYTF
abundance: -; j_gene: TRBJ1-1; v_gene: TRBV13; d_gene: -; CDR3nt: TGTGCCAGCAGCTTAAGGGGGAACACTGAAGCTTTCTTT; CDR3aa: CASSLRGNTEAFF
abundance: -; j_gene: TRBJ2-5; v_gene: TRBV25-1; d_gene: -; CDR3nt: TGTGCCAGCAGTGAACAGGTCAACCAAGAGACCCAGTACTTC; CDR3aa: CASSEQVNQETQYF
abundance: -; j_gene: TRBJ1-4; v_gene: TRBV10-3; d_gene: TRBD1; CDR3nt: TGTGCCATCAGTGAGTCGGCTGGACAGGGTAATGAAAAACTGTTTTTT; CDR3aa: CAISESAGQGNEKLFF
abundance: -; j_gene: TRBJ2-1; v_gene: TRBV14; d_gene: TRBD1; CDR3nt: TGTGCCAGCAGCGAAAGGGTACTCGGACAGGGGTTTGACAATGAGCAGTTCTTC; CDR3aa: CASSERVLGQGFDNEQFF
abundance: -; j_gene: TRBJ2-3; v_gene: TRBV7-2; d_gene: TRBD1; CDR3nt: TGTGCCAGCAGCTTAGCCGGGACAGGGGGCCCAGATACGCAGTATTTT; CDR3aa: CASSLAGTGGPDTQYF
abundance: -; j_gene: TRBJ1-2; v_gene: TRBV18; d_gene: TRBD1; CDR3nt: TGTGCCAGCTCACCTACGACAGGGGCGATCGGCTACACCTTC; CDR3aa: CASSPTTGAIGYTF
abundance: -; j_gene: TRBJ2-3; v_gene: TRBV19; d_gene: -; CDR3nt: TGTGCCAGTAACGGCGGAGAGGTAGGAGATACGCAGTATTTT; CDR3aa: CASNGGEVGDTQYF
abundance: -; j_gene: TRBJ2-1; v_gene: TRBV11-3; d_gene: -; CDR3nt: TGTGCCAGCAGCTTAGACGGGGTTAACTACAATGAGCAGTTCTTC; CDR3aa: CASSLDGVNYNEQFF
abundance: -; j_gene: TRBJ1-1; v_gene: TRBV19; d_gene: -; CDR3nt: TGTGCCAGTAGTACTCCTTCGACAGGTCTGATGAACACTGAAGCTTTCTTT; CDR3aa: CASSTPSTGLMNTEAFF
abundance: -; j_gene: TRBJ1-2; v_gene: TRBV5-1; d_gene: -; CDR3nt: TGCGCCAGCAGCCCTCGCGACTATGGCTACACCTTC; CDR3aa: CASSPRDYGYTF
abundance: -; j_gene: TRBJ1-2; v_gene: TRBV19; d_gene: TRBD1; CDR3nt: TGTGCCAGCAGGGACAGGCGTATCTATGGCTACACCTTC; CDR3aa: CASRDRRIYGYTF
abundance: -; j_gene: TRBJ1-2; v_gene: TRBV30; d_gene: -; CDR3nt: TGTGCCTGGAGGGCCCTAGGGGAGGGCAACTATGGCTACACCTTC; CDR3aa: CAWRALGEGNYGYTF
abundance: -; j_gene: TRBJ1-1; v_gene: TRBV3-1/TRBV3-2; d_gene: TRBD1; CDR3nt: TGTGCCAGCAGCCAAGAATACAGGGGTAACACTGAAGCTTTCTTT; CDR3aa: CASSQEYRGNTEAFF
abundance: once; j_gene: TRBJ1-1; v_gene: TRBV10-1; d_gene: -; CDR3nt: TGCGCCAGCAGTGAGCCCCACAGGGCGAGGAACACTGAAGCTTTCTTT; CDR3aa: CASSEPHRARNTEAFF
abundance: -; j_gene: TRBJ1-2; v_gene: TRBV14; d_gene: -; CDR3nt: TGTGCCAGCAGCCAGTACTCGGGGGGCTACACCTTC; CDR3aa: CASSQYSGGYTF
abundance: -; j_gene: TRBJ2-3; v_gene: TRBV9; d_gene: -; CDR3nt: TGTGCCAGCAGCGTAGGTGGCAGTAGCACAGATACGCAGTATTTT; CDR3aa: CASSVGGSSTDTQYF
abundance: -; j_gene: TRBJ2-1; v_gene: TRBV7-2; d_gene: TRBD2; CDR3nt: TGTGCCAGCAGCCTACAGTCCGGGGGGGATGAGCAGTTCTTC; CDR3aa: CASSLQSGGDEQFF
abundance: few; j_gene: TRBJ1-6; v_gene: TRBV19; d_gene: -; CDR3nt: TGTGCCAGTAGTATAGCGGGGGGACTCAATTCACCCCTCCACTTT; CDR3aa: CASSIAGGLNSPLHF
abundance: -; j_gene: TRBJ1-1; v_gene: TRBV5-1; d_gene: -; CDR3nt: TGCGCCAGCAGCTTTGGGGGCGAGGGCACTGAAGCTTTCTTT; CDR3aa: CASSFGGEGTEAFF
abundance: -; j_gene: TRBJ1-2; v_gene: TRBV28; d_gene: TRBD1; CDR3nt: TGTGCCAGCAGTCTCCCTTGGACAGGTCAGAGCTACACCTTC; CDR3aa: CASSLPWTGQSYTF
abundance: -; j_gene: TRBJ2-3; v_gene: TRBV7-8; d_gene: TRBD2; CDR3nt: TGTGCCAGCAGCTTAGGGACTAGCGGGGGTTACACAGATACGCAGTATTTT; CDR3aa: CASSLGTSGGYTDTQYF
abundance: -; j_gene: TRBJ2-2; v_gene: TRBV5-4; d_gene: -; CDR3nt: TGTGCCAGCAGCTTAGGGACTTTGAACACCGGGGAGCTGTTTTTT; CDR3aa: CASSLGTLNTGELFF
abundance: many; j_gene: TRBJ2-3; v_gene: TRBV5-1; d_gene: TRBD2; CDR3nt: TGCGCCAGCAGCTTGGGAGTAGCGGGGCGGGATACGCAGTATTTT; CDR3aa: CASSLGVAGRDTQYF
abundance: -; j_gene: TRBJ2-1; v_gene: TRBV5-5; d_gene: -; CDR3nt: TGTGCCAGCAGCTTGGACTTCTATGAGCAGTTCTTC; CDR3aa: CASSLDFYEQFF
abundance: few; j_gene: TRBJ1-4; v_gene: TRBV12-3/TRBV12-4; d_gene: -; CDR3nt: TGTGCCAGCAGTTTAGTAGAACGGAGGCTGTTTTTT; CDR3aa: CASSLVERRLFF
abundance: once; j_gene: TRBJ2-5; v_gene: TRBV6-2/TRBV6-3; d_gene: -; CDR3nt: TGTGCCAGCAGTTACTTTCGTCAGGAAGAGACCCAGTACTTC; CDR3aa: CASSYFRQEETQYF
abundance: -; j_gene: TRBJ2-1; v_gene: TRBV6-5; d_gene: TRBD2; CDR3nt: TGTGCCAGCAGTTGGGTAGAACGGGGGGGGCCTGAGCAGTTCTTC; CDR3aa: CASSWVERGGPEQFF
abundance: many; j_gene: TRBJ1-2; v_gene: TRBV28; d_gene: -; CDR3nt: TGTGCCCTCGAGGGCACCGATGGCTACACCTTC; CDR3aa: CALEGTDGYTF
abundance: -; j_gene: TRBJ1-1; v_gene: TRBV4-1; d_gene: -; CDR3nt: TGCGCCAGCAGCCAAAACTCCGGGAACTGGGCCACTGAAGCTTTCTTT; CDR3aa: CASSQNSGNWATEAFF
abundance: -; j_gene: TRBJ1-5; v_gene: TRBV30; d_gene: -; CDR3nt: TGTGCCTGGAGTAGACAGACCAATCAGCCCCAGCATTTT; CDR3aa: CAWSRQTNQPQHF
abundance: -; j_gene: TRBJ2-2; v_gene: TRBV6-5; d_gene: -; CDR3nt: TGTGCCAGCAGTTACGGCGGGATGGACACCGGGGAGCTGTTTTTT; CDR3aa: CASSYGGMDTGELFF
abundance: -; j_gene: TRBJ1-1; v_gene: TRBV11-3; d_gene: -; CDR3nt: TGTGCCAGCAGCTTAGATCCGGGAGAAGCTTTCTTT; CDR3aa: CASSLDPGEAFF
abundance: once; j_gene: TRBJ1-3; v_gene: TRBV2; d_gene: TRBD1; CDR3nt: TGTGCCAGCAGTAGAGAGACAGGGGGAAACACCATATATTTT; CDR3aa: CASSRETGGNTIYF
abundance: once; j_gene: TRBJ1-3; v_gene: TRBV25-1; d_gene: -; CDR3nt: TGTGCCAGCAGTGAATGGGGGAGGGCTGGAAACACCATATATTTT; CDR3aa: CASSEWGRAGNTIYF
abundance: -; j_gene: TRBJ2-5; v_gene: TRBV12-3/TRBV12-4; d_gene: -; CDR3nt: TGTGCCAGCAGTCTCCCCCGCGGCCCGGCCCACTTC; CDR3aa: CASSLPRGPAHF
abundance: -; j_gene: TRBJ1-2; v_gene: TRBV7-8; d_gene: -; CDR3nt: TGTGCCAGCAGCTTAAGGACAGTCTATGGCTACACCTTC; CDR3aa: CASSLRTVYGYTF
abundance: -; j_gene: TRBJ1-2; v_gene: TRBV7-2; d_gene: -; CDR3nt: TGTGCCAGCAGCTCCCAGGACAGATCCTATGGCTACACCTTC; CDR3aa: CASSSQDRSYGYTF
abundance: -; j_gene: TRBJ1-1; v_gene: TRBV29-1; d_gene: -; CDR3nt: TGCAGCGTTGAAATAGATAACGGGAGAGCTTTCTTT; CDR3aa: CSVEIDNGRAFF
abundance: -; j_gene: TRBJ1-1; v_gene: TRBV5-1; d_gene: -; CDR3nt: TGCGCCAGCAGCTTGGCCGCGGGAAGCGGGACTGAAGCTTTCTTT; CDR3aa: CASSLAAGSGTEAFF
abundance: few; j_gene: TRBJ1-2; v_gene: TRBV12-3/TRBV12-4; d_gene: -; CDR3nt: TGTGCCAGCAGTTTGCAGGGCTATGGCTACACCTTC; CDR3aa: CASSLQGYGYTF